This T cell receptor (beta chain) emerged from a study of radiotherapy plus CTLA-4 blockade in lung cancer. Study background: Disease control was present in 30% to 40% of patients, and objective responses in approximately 20%. The study, taken as a whole, reports: The best predictor of response was reported to be early blood T cell clone dynamics, with interferon-beta. There was expansion of tumor-derived TCR clones in blood after radiotherapy plus ipilimumab.

There are 14 residues in the CDR3. The J segment lost 2 bases and the V segment lost 1 base, leaving 4 bases of the junction unmatched. Germline values: CDR1 GTSNPN, CDR2 SVGIG (reference sequence). In its sample, this clone was seen once. Its antigen is not identified. Profiled with immunoSEQ multiplex PCR; TCRdb holds only in-frame clones, not every one. Here the sample spans approximately 100,000 clones, around 83% being singletons. Enrolled patients, whose metastatic non-small-cell lung cancer was chemo-refractory, received focal radiation plus CTLA-4 blockade with ipilimumab. The chain recombines TRBV30 with TRBJ2-7; 8 nucleotides agree with TRBD1. This clonotype originated in a human donor with non-small cell lung cancer who had a partial response to radiotherapy plus ipilimumab. Source: peripheral blood, taken from a patient treated with radiotherapy plus ipilimumab. The CDR3 DNA reads as TGTGCCTGGAGTGGTGGACAGGGCGCCTACGAGCAGTACTTC. Translated, it gives CAWSGGQGAYEQYF. The full variable domain, with the rest looked up from reference TRBV30 and TRBJ2-7, is SQTIHQWPATLVQPVGSPLSLECTVEGTSNPNLYWYRQAAGRGLQLLFYSVGIGQISSEVPQNLSASRPQDRQFILSSKKLLLSDSGFYLCAWSGGQGAYEQYFGPGTRLTVT.